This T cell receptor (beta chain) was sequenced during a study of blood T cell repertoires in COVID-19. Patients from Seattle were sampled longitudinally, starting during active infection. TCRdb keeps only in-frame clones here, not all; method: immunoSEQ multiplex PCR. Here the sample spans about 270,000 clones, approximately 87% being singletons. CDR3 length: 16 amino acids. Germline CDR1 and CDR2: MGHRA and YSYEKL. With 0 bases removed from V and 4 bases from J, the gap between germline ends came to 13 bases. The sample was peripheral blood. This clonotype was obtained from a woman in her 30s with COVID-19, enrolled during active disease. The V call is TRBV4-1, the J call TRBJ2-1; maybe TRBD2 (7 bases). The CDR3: CASSQDRGGYYNEQFF. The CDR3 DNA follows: TGCGCCAGCAGCCAAGATAGGGGGGGCTATTACAATGAGCAGTTCTTC.